This T cell receptor (beta chain) was captured by sequencing in a study of T cell changes during pregnancy in multiple sclerosis. Germline V gene sequence: CDR1 SGHDT, CDR2 YYEEEE. V gave up 2 bases and J gave up 2 bases, with 10 bases separating them. The CDR3 totals 14 residues. Produced via immunoSEQ multiplex PCR; TCRdb's table is partial and in-frame only. The profile shows roughly 100,000 clones, about nine tenths of them singletons. This chain uses TRBV5-6 with TRBJ2-5; possible D gene TRBD2, 6 bases. The input for sequencing was peripheral blood, taken after pregnancy. This TCR was sampled from a female donor with multiple sclerosis, enrolled in a pregnancy study. CDR3 protein: CASSLTSRQETQYF. Written as DNA, the CDR3 is TGTGCCAGCAGCTTAACTAGCAGACAAGAGACCCAGTACTTC.